One sample yielded the 32 T cell receptor beta chains listed below, sequenced in a study of graft-versus-host responses after intestinal transplantation (dated by TCRdb to about 2021). The label giving this sample's time point can be read as: cells obtained before transplantation from donor or recipient. In the mixed lymphocyte reactions, 200,000 CFSE-labeled pre-transplant responders were plated with 200,000 irradiated violet-dye-labeled stimulators and cultured for 5 to 6 days. The protocol used for the library was the immunoSEQ multiplex PCR assay. Here the immuneACCESS table is served through TCRdb, limited to in-frame sequences with V and J called. Missing clones are a known gap in these copies; in checked studies unresolved V genes cover under half, and the rest lacks a known reason. The sample table shows 20,000 to 25,000 clones, and roughly 41% are seen once. The top ten clones comprise 1.5% to 2% of the sample.

The source was alloreactive CD8+ T cells from a mixed lymphocyte reaction culture, collected before intestinal transplant. Sample cell subset or site, as interpreted from the label and publication: CFSE-low proliferating T cells sorted from roughly six-day pre-transplant mixed lymphocyte reaction (GvH or HvG direction). These receptors all come from a human patient who received an intestinal transplant.

V and J are TRBV11-2 and TRBJ2-5; no reliable D call. The CDR3 consists of 12 residues. Trimming removed 4 bases at V and 5 bases at J, with 8 bases between. Germline loops: CDR1 SGHAT, CDR2 FQNNGV. This CDR3 reads CASSSQGETQYF. The CDR3 DNA sequence: TGTGCCAGCAGCTCACAAGGGGAGACCCAGTACTTC.

This clone was detected only a few times. The CDR3 region has the DNA TGTGCCAGCAGTTTTGACAGGGGATCTCGGTACGAGCAGTACTTC. Translating it yields CASSFDRGSRYEQYF. The rearrangement joins TRBV6-1 to TRBJ2-7; the match to TRBD1 covers 8 bases. Losses at the gene ends were 5 bases for V and 4 bases for J; bases not matched to a gene: 10. This CDR3 comprises 15 residues. From germline, CDR1 is MNHNS and CDR2 SASEGT.

This clone was seen only a few times. The rearrangement uses TRBV6-5 and TRBJ2-7; the match to TRBD2 covers 9 bases. CDR3 size: 13 residues. Germline lookup yields CDR1 MNHEY and CDR2 SVGAGI. The V segment lost 5 bases and the J segment 5 bases; nucleotides outside the gene matches: 4. CDR3 DNA sequence: TGTGCCAGCAGTATAGCGGGAGTAAACGAGCAGTACTTC. This translates into CASSIAGVNEQYF.

This chain joins TRBV30 and TRBJ1-5; TRBD1 agrees at 9 bases. V shed 3 bases and J 6 bases; nucleotides not matched to a gene: 3. CDR3 size: 13 residues. Germline CDR1 and CDR2: GTSNPN and SVGIG (reference sequence). As DNA, the CDR3 is TGTGCCTGGAGCCGACAGGGGGGTCAGCCCCAGCATTTT. Translation gives CAWSRQGGQPQHF.

The rearrangement links TRBV19 to TRBJ1-1; D might be TRBD1 (5 bases). Trimming took off 4 bases at V and 1 base at J, with 13 bases between the two ends. Germline CDR1 is LNHDA and CDR2 is SQIVND (reference sequence). CDR3 length equals 15 residues. CDR3 bases: TGTGCCAGTAGTAGGATGGGACCCCCGAACACTGAAGCTTTCTTT. Translated: CASSRMGPPNTEAFF.

This clone was observed a few times. The rearrangement links TRBV7-3 to TRBJ2-5, with 7 bases aligning to TRBD1. V shed 4 bases, J shed 5 bases, and the junction held 7 bases outside the gene matches. Germline V gene data show CDR1 as SGHTA and CDR2 as FQGTGA. This CDR3 spans 14 amino acids. The CDR3 DNA follows: TGTGCCAGCAGCTCAGCAGGGGGATCGGAGACCCAGTACTTC. Translation gives CASSSAGGSETQYF.

The gene calls are TRBV7-9 and TRBJ2-6; possibly TRBD1 for D (7 bases). Trimming left V 3 bases short and J 2 bases short, with 17 bases between. CDR1 is SEHNR, CDR2 FQNEAQ, per germline (reference sequence). The length of the CDR3 is 18 residues. The CDR3 loop is CASSLYGAGGTGANVLTF. CDR3 sequence (DNA): TGTGCCAGCAGCTTGTACGGGGCAGGGGGGACTGGGGCCAACGTCCTGACTTTC.

This rearrangement joins TRBV21-1 to TRBJ2-2; the D segment call TRBD2 is taken from the table without a DNA check. TRBV21-1 counts as a pseudogene. The CDR3 covers 16 residues. The CDR3 loop is CASSEKTSGYTGELFF. DNA of the CDR3: TGTGCCAGCAGCGAGAAGACTAGCGGGTATACCGGGGAGCTGTTTTTT.

The J gene is TRBJ1-1, the V gene TRBV28; D is uncertain. CDR3 length equals 12 residues. V was shortened by 2 bases and J by 0 bases, with 1 base between the two germline ends. CDR1 is MDHEN and CDR2 is SYDVKM in the germline V gene. The CDR3 spells CASSLMNTEAFF. CDR3 sequence (DNA): TGTGCCAGCAGTTTAATGAACACTGAAGCTTTCTTT.

The chain combines TRBV19 with TRBJ2-2, with a weak D call TRBD2 (6 bases). Germline V CDR1 and CDR2: LNHDA, SQIVND (reference sequence). This CDR3 is built from 14 residues. Trimming took 4 bases from V and 3 from J, leaving 9 bases between them. The CDR3 nucleotides are TGTGCCAGTAGTACGGGGGACTACACCGGGGAGCTGTTTTTT. As protein: CASSTGDYTGELFF.

The table lists this clone with a few counts. The chain is built from TRBV11-2 and TRBJ2-3, with unresolved D. Germline loops: CDR1 SGHAT, CDR2 FQNNGV. V lost 1 base and J lost 4, with 18 bases in between. The CDR3 contains 17 residues. The CDR3 spells CASSLVPFGAYADTQYF. The CDR3 nucleotides are TGTGCCAGCAGCTTAGTCCCCTTTGGAGCCTACGCAGATACGCAGTATTTT.

Sample share makes this clone medium-sized. The chain carries TRBV10-3 and TRBJ2-7, with TRBD1 matching over 8 bases. The germline gives CDR1 ENHRY, CDR2 SYGVKD. V shed 4 bases, J shed 3 bases, and the junction held 2 bases outside the gene matches. This CDR3 spans 13 amino acids. The chain's CDR3 is CAISATGVYEQYF. DNA for the CDR3: TGTGCCATCAGTGCGACAGGGGTCTACGAGCAGTACTTC.

The gene calls are TRBV5-4 and TRBJ2-7; 12 bases fit TRBD2. The CDR3 has 15 residues. The germline gives CDR1 SGHNT, CDR2 YYREEE (reference sequence). V lost 1 base, J lost 4 bases, and 3 bases stayed unmatched. The CDR3 sequence is CASSLLAGGGYEQYF. The CDR3 coding sequence is TGTGCCAGCAGCTTGCTAGCGGGAGGGGGGTACGAGCAGTACTTC.

The chain couples TRBV7-3 to TRBJ1-1, with D hard to call. Germline CDR1 and CDR2: SGHTA and FQGTGA. Trimming took off 2 bases at V and 10 bases at J, with 17 bases between the two ends. This CDR3 is 14 amino acids long. The CDR3 coding sequence is TGTGCCAGCAGCTTAGCGACGGGAGGAGCCCGAGCTTTCTTT. Amino acids: CASSLATGGARAFF. The full variable domain, rest sourced from reference TRBV7-3 and TRBJ1-1, is GAGVSQTPSNKVTEKGKYVELRCDPISGHTALYWYRQSLGQGPEFLIYFQGTGAADDSGLPNDRFFAVRPEGSVSTLKIQRTERGDSAVYLCASSLATGGARAFFGQGTRLTVV.

This rearrangement joins TRBV9 to TRBJ2-7; 11 bases match TRBD2. CDR3 length: 15 residues. V was clipped by 2 bases and J by 3 bases; unmatched bases: 4. CDR1 and CDR2 (germline): SGDLS, YYNGEE. CDR3 in DNA: TGTGCCAGCAGCGTTGGACTAGCGGGCGACTACGAGCAGTACTTC. Translated, it gives CASSVGLAGDYEQYF. Based on the CDR3 plus reference TRBV9 and TRBJ2-7, the full variable domain is DSGVTQTPKHLITATGQRVTLRCSPRSGDLSVYWYQQSLDQGLQFLIQYYNGEERAKGNILERFSAQQFPDLHSELNLSSLELGDSALYFCASSVGLAGDYEQYFGPGTRLTVT.

The chain recombines TRBV21-1 with TRBJ1-4. TRBV21-1 is tagged as a pseudogene. The CDR3 sequence is 16 residues long. CDR3 nucleotides: TGTGCCAGCAGCAAAGCCCCCAGGGAGACTAATGAAAAACTGTTTTTT. It yields the protein CASSKAPRETNEKLFF.

The rearrangement links TRBV7-3 to TRBJ2-3; TRBD1 aligns across 11 bases. CDR1 is SGHTA and CDR2 is FQGTGA in the germline V gene. The V gene end was trimmed by 4 bases and the J gene end by 1 base; junction bases not matched to a gene: 1. This CDR3 is 15 amino acids long. The CDR3 here is CASSWTGGGTDTQYF. The CDR3 region has the DNA TGTGCCAGCAGCTGGACAGGGGGCGGCACAGATACGCAGTATTTT.

V usage is TRBV19 and J usage is TRBJ2-7; D gene unclear. The CDR3 totals 15 residues. The V gene lost 0 bases and the J gene lost 2 bases, with 11 bases spanning the gap. Germline values: CDR1 LNHDA, CDR2 SQIVND (reference sequence). Here the CDR3 reads CASSIDQGRPYEQYF. In DNA form, the CDR3 reads TGTGCCAGTAGTATAGATCAAGGCAGACCCTACGAGCAGTACTTC. The full variable domain, with the rest looked up from reference TRBV19 and TRBJ2-7, is DGGITQSPKYLFRKEGQNVTLSCEQNLNHDAMYWYRQDPGQGLRLIYYSQIVNDFQKGDIAEGYSVSREKKESFPLTVTSAQKNPTAFYLCASSIDQGRPYEQYFGPGTRLTVT.

The chain recombines TRBV4-1 with TRBJ2-1; D possibly corresponds to TRBD1 (5 bases). This CDR3 is 11 amino acids long. Deletions cut 1 base from V and 12 bases from J, with 7 bases between. Looked up from germline, CDR1 is MGHRA and CDR2 is YSYEKL. CDR3 sequence reads: CASSQGQGQFF. The CDR3 nucleotides are TGCGCCAGCAGCCAAGGCCAGGGGCAGTTCTTC.

This clone was counted a few times. The genes are TRBV28 and TRBJ2-7, with 8 positions matching TRBD2. Germline CDR1 MDHEN, CDR2 SYDVKM. Trimming removed 8 bases from V and 5 bases from J; junction bases left unmatched: 11. The CDR3 is 14 amino acids. The CDR3 loop is CASGKAGASNEQYF. The CDR3 nucleotides are TGTGCCAGCGGGAAAGCGGGAGCTTCCAACGAGCAGTACTTC.

This clone is labeled medium-sized. The chain has TRBV5-4 and TRBJ1-3; no reliable D call. In germline, CDR1 is SGHNT, CDR2 YYREEE (reference sequence). V lost 0 bases and J lost 0, with 10 bases in between. This CDR3 has 16 residues. The CDR3 spells CASSLDPGTSGNTIYF. For the CDR3, the DNA is TGTGCCAGCAGCTTGGATCCGGGTACCTCTGGAAACACCATATATTTT.

V gene TRBV14 combines with J gene TRBJ2-1; D is unresolved. V gave up 4 bases and J gave up 3 bases, with 16 bases separating them. CDR1 is SGHDN, CDR2 FVKESK, per germline. The CDR3 runs to 16 residues. The CDR3 loop reads CASSPISRWGYNEQFF. As DNA, the CDR3 is TGTGCCAGCAGCCCCATCAGCCGGTGGGGCTACAATGAGCAGTTCTTC.

The rearrangement joins TRBV7-9 to TRBJ2-1, with 7 bases fitting TRBD2. The V gene end was trimmed by 2 bases and the J gene end by 0 bases; junction bases not matched to a gene: 4. Germline CDR1 reads SEHNR; CDR2 reads FQNEAQ (reference sequence). There are 16 residues in the CDR3. The CDR3 bases are TGTGCCAGCAGCTTACGGGCGGGAGACTCCTACAATGAGCAGTTCTTC. It specifies CASSLRAGDSYNEQFF.

The chain carries TRBV5-8 and TRBJ1-2; tentative D call: TRBD1 (6 bases). The V end lost 2 bases, the J end lost 7 bases, and 9 bases lay between the germline ends. This CDR3 has 12 residues. Germline values: CDR1 SGHTS, CDR2 YDEGEE. The CDR3 protein is CASSFRGFGYTF. CDR3 nucleotides: TGTGCCAGCAGCTTCAGGGGTTTTGGCTACACCTTC.

This clone was detected a few times. The chain is built from TRBV29-1 and TRBJ1-2; no clear D gene. This CDR3 has 13 residues. CDR1 and CDR2 from the germline V gene are SQVTM and ANQGSEA. The V end was cut by 3 bases, the J end by 2 bases, with 10 bases between. The CDR3 here is CSVDLLGNYGYTF. CDR3 in DNA: TGCAGCGTTGATTTATTGGGGAACTATGGCTACACCTTC.

This rearrangement joins TRBV9 to TRBJ1-5; TRBD1 agrees at 8 bases. The CDR3 loop spans 14 amino acids. Germline CDR1 is SGDLS and CDR2 is YYNGEE. With 3 bases clipped from V and 2 bases from J, the junction kept 1 base outside the gene matches. CDR3 in amino acids: CASSGGQGNQPQHF. The CDR3, as DNA: TGTGCCAGCAGCGGGGGACAGGGCAATCAGCCCCAGCATTTT.

V usage is TRBV19 and J usage is TRBJ2-1, with a weak D call TRBD1 (6 bases). Germline V gives CDR1 LNHDA, CDR2 SQIVND (reference sequence). CDR3 length: 15 residues. V lost 6 bases to trimming and J lost 4 bases, with 16 bases between them. CDR3 in DNA: TGTGCCAGTAGCTACCGACAGGTATTATACAATGAGCAGTTCTTC. Translated, it gives CASSYRQVLYNEQFF. Full variable domain (missing parts from reference TRBV19 and TRBJ2-1): DGGITQSPKYLFRKEGQNVTLSCEQNLNHDAMYWYRQDPGQGLRLIYYSQIVNDFQKGDIAEGYSVSREKKESFPLTVTSAQKNPTAFYLCASSYRQVLYNEQFFGPGTRLTVL.

V and J are TRBV5-1 and TRBJ2-7; the D gene is possibly TRBD1 (6 bases). The CDR3 length is 14 residues. Germline V gene data show CDR1 as SGHRS and CDR2 as YFSETQ. V gave up 4 bases and J gave up 6 bases, with 17 bases separating them. In DNA form, the CDR3 reads TGCGCCAGCAGCCGGCAGGGGAGAAGTTTCGAGCAGTACTTC. It is translated as CASSRQGRSFEQYF. The full variable domain, its missing parts supplied by reference TRBV5-1 and TRBJ2-7, is KAGVTQTPRYLIKTRGQQVTLSCSPISGHRSVSWYQQTPGQGLQFLFEYFSETQRNKGNFPGRFSGRQFSNSRSEMNVSTLELGDSALYLCASSRQGRSFEQYFGPGTRLTVT.

Only a few counts were recorded for this clone. The rearrangement links TRBV20-1 to TRBJ1-2; D remains ambiguous. The CDR3 length is 11 residues. The V end was cut by 4 bases, the J end by 4 bases, with 7 bases between. The germline V gene has CDR1 DFQATT and CDR2 SNEGSKA (reference sequence). The CDR3 protein is CSATDLYGYTF. The CDR3 coding sequence is TGCAGTGCTACGGACCTCTATGGCTACACCTTC.

This chain links TRBV6-5 with TRBJ2-7; D gene ambiguous. This CDR3 is 14 amino acids long. The V gene lost 7 bases and the J gene lost 4 bases, with 17 bases spanning the gap. From germline, CDR1 is MNHEY and CDR2 SVGAGI. CDR3 region: CASTLTSGVYEQYF. Here the CDR3 DNA reads TGTGCCAGCACCCTCACCTCTGGGGTTTACGAGCAGTACTTC.

This clone was seen more than once but under ten times. The chain links TRBV6-5 to TRBJ1-1, with TRBD1 identical over 9 bases. The J segment lost 2 bases and the V segment lost 6 bases, leaving 7 bases of the junction unmatched. The CDR3 sequence is 15 residues long. Germline CDR1 is MNHEY and CDR2 is SVGAGI. The DNA of the CDR3 is TGTGCCAGCAGGGCGATGGGACAGGGAAACACTGAAGCTTTCTTT. Translating gives CASRAMGQGNTEAFF.

This clone was counted a few times. The chain recombines TRBV6-1 with TRBJ1-4, with 9 bases identical to TRBD1. Germline V gene data show CDR1 as MNHNS and CDR2 as SASEGT. V shed 5 bases and J 6 bases; nucleotides not matched to a gene: 4. The CDR3 runs to 14 residues. The CDR3 spells CASSQQGADEKLFF. The CDR3 region has the DNA TGTGCCAGCAGTCAACAGGGGGCGGATGAAAAACTGTTTTTT.